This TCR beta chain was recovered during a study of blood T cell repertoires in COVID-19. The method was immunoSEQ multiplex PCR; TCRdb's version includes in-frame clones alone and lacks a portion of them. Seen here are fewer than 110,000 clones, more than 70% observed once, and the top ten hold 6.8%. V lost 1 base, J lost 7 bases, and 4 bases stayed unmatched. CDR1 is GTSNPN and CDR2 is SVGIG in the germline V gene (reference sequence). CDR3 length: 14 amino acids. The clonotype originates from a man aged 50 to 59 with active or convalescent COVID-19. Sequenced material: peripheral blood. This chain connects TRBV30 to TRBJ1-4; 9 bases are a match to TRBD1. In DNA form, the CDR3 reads TGTGCCTGGAGTGCCGGGACAGGGAGTGAAAAACTGTTTTTT. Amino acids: CAWSAGTGSEKLFF.